A single sample is the source of the 20 T cell receptor beta chains below, sequenced in a study of cytomegalovirus exposure and HLA in healthy donors. The PCR employed 60 Vbeta primers together with 13 Jbeta primers. Clones were read by immunoSEQ multiplex PCR, and TCRdb kept only the in-frame ones, dropping some. The data show roughly 50,000 clones, 82% seen once. The sample was PBMCs. All receptors derive from a woman aged 18-30 years in good health and CMV-seronegative.

The CDR3 nucleotides are TGTGCCAGCAGCTTACTGGCGGGGAGGGAGCAGTACTTC. Encoded protein: CASSLLAGREQYF. The chain combines TRBV7-9 with TRBJ2-7, with D perhaps matching TRBD2 (6 bases). The CDR3 extends over 13 amino acids. Germline lookup yields CDR1 SEHNR and CDR2 FQNEAQ (reference sequence). The V end was cut by 2 bases, the J end by 7 bases, with 12 bases between.

The V call is TRBV7-2, the J call TRBJ1-2; TRBD1 is a possible D gene (5 bases). The CDR3 totals 12 residues. CDR1 is SGHTA and CDR2 is FQGNSA in the germline V gene. V was cut by 6 bases and J by 8 bases, with 13 bases left in between. The CDR3 DNA follows: TGTGCCAGCAGGGGGGGGGAGGGGGGCTACACCTTC. Its protein is CASRGGEGGYTF.

This rearrangement joins TRBV28 to TRBJ2-1; 11 positions agree with TRBD2. The junction had 9 bases not matched to a gene; V was cut back by 6 bases and J by 8 bases. Germline V gene lookup returns CDR1 MDHEN and CDR2 SYDVKM. This CDR3 region has 15 residues. This CDR3 reads CASSPKLAGGHEQFF. The CDR3, as DNA: TGTGCCAGCAGCCCCAAGCTAGCGGGAGGTCATGAGCAGTTCTTC.

This clone was recorded only once. This chain joins TRBV27 and TRBJ2-3; 12 bases line up with TRBD2. The germline V gene has CDR1 MNHEY and CDR2 SMNVEV (reference sequence). The CDR3 contains 16 residues. The V segment lost 4 bases and the J segment 7 bases; nucleotides outside the gene matches: 9. The CDR3, as DNA: TGTGCCAGCAGTTCTAGACTAGCGGGAGCGGGGAATACGCAGTATTTT. Its protein is CASSSRLAGAGNTQYF.

This clone was observed a single time. The chain uses TRBV4-1 and TRBJ1-1; TRBD1 might be the D (5 bases). Trimming removed 0 bases at V and 4 bases at J, with 18 bases between. Germline loops: CDR1 MGHRA, CDR2 YSYEKL. CDR3 size: 17 residues. The CDR3 sequence: CASSQDPPLAGLTEAFF. In DNA form, the CDR3 reads TGCGCCAGCAGCCAAGATCCCCCCCTTGCAGGGCTCACTGAAGCTTTCTTT.

The V gene is TRBV27, the J gene TRBJ1-1; no clear D. Between the trimmed V and J ends, which lost 4 bases and 7 bases, there was a span of 16 bases. This CDR3 is built from 14 residues. Per the germline V gene, CDR1 is MNHEY and CDR2 is SMNVEV (reference sequence). The CDR3 DNA follows: TGTGCCAGCAGTTCATCGGAGAAGGCCGATGAAGCTTTCTTT. This encodes CASSSSEKADEAFF.

The chain recombines TRBV7-3 with TRBJ1-2; D is undetermined. Trimming cost V 1 base and J 9 bases, with 18 bases left between them. Germline V CDR1 and CDR2: SGHTA, FQGTGA. CDR3 length: 15 residues. The CDR3 region is CASSLRAGSPSSYTF. CDR3 in DNA: TGTGCCAGCAGCTTAAGGGCGGGCAGCCCCTCGAGCTACACCTTC.

The CDR3 loop reads CASSKASGQETQYF. The CDR3 DNA sequence: TGTGCCAGCAGCAAAGCTAGCGGCCAAGAGACCCAGTACTTC. J is TRBJ2-5 and V is TRBV9, with 7 bases fitting TRBD2. With V trimmed by 4 bases and J by 1 base, 4 bases remained unmatched. There are 14 residues in the CDR3. CDR1 SGDLS and CDR2 YYNGEE come from the germline V gene.

The chain combines TRBV28 with TRBJ2-7; 7 positions match TRBD1. CDR3 size: 14 residues. CDR1 and CDR2 (germline): MDHEN, SYDVKM. V trimming: 5 bases; J trimming: 1 base; junction bases outside the gene matches: 5. CDR3 sequence (DNA): TGTGCCAGCAGTCCATTCAGGGGGTCCTACGAGCAGTACTTC. It specifies CASSPFRGSYEQYF.

The chain recombines TRBV7-9 with TRBJ2-1; TRBD1 is a possible D gene (6 bases). Germline V gives CDR1 SEHNR, CDR2 FQNEAQ (reference sequence). This CDR3 has 16 amino acids. V gave up 5 bases and J gave up 9 bases, with 23 bases separating them. CDR3 coding DNA: TGTGCCAGCAGCCCCGGACAGTGGAGCACTCGGGGTGAGCAGTTCTTC. This sequence encodes CASSPGQWSTRGEQFF.

V usage is TRBV5-1 and J usage is TRBJ2-7; D call uncertain. The CDR3 runs to 14 residues. V was pared by 0 bases and J by 11 bases, with 18 bases between. CDR1 and CDR2 from the germline V gene are SGHRS and YFSETQ. The CDR3 loop reads CASSLDVAQIVKYF. CDR3 DNA: TGCGCCAGCAGCTTGGATGTAGCCCAGATTGTGAAGTACTTC. The full variable domain, rest sourced from reference TRBV5-1 and TRBJ2-7, is KAGVTQTPRYLIKTRGQQVTLSCSPISGHRSVSWYQQTPGQGLQFLFEYFSETQRNKGNFPGRFSGRQFSNSRSEMNVSTLELGDSALYLCASSLDVAQIVKYFGPGTRLTVT.

This clone has more than one count but fewer than ten. The chain combines TRBV15 with TRBJ2-1, with D maybe TRBD1 (6 bases). The CDR3 sequence is 15 residues long. Germline CDR1 LNHNV, CDR2 YYDKDF (reference sequence). Trimming left V 4 bases short and J 1 base short, with 11 bases between. The CDR3 DNA follows: TGTGCCACCAGCACTCGACAGGAGTCCTACAATGAGCAGTTCTTC. This encodes CATSTRQESYNEQFF.

The chain carries TRBV28 and TRBJ1-6, with 7 nucleotides matching TRBD1. Germline trimming cut 4 bases from V and 3 bases from J; bases unmatched to any gene: 6. The CDR3 has 16 amino acids. Germline values: CDR1 MDHEN, CDR2 SYDVKM. CDR3 sequence (DNA): TGTGCCAGCAGTTCCGGACAGGATGTCTATAATTCACCCCTCCACTTT. This gives the protein CASSSGQDVYNSPLHF. Full variable domain (rest looked up from reference TRBV28 and TRBJ1-6): DVKVTQSSRYLVKRTGEKVFLECVQDMDHENMFWYRQDPGLGLRLIYFSYDVKMKEKGDIPEGYSVSREKKERFSLILESASTNQTSMYLCASSSGQDVYNSPLHFGNGTRLTVT.

V is TRBV30 and J is TRBJ2-7, with 10 nucleotides matching TRBD1. The V gene's germline CDR1 is GTSNPN and CDR2 SVGIG (reference sequence). The CDR3 is 13 amino acids. V lost 4 bases to trimming and J lost 3 bases; unmatched junction nucleotides: 3. The chain's CDR3 is CAWKGTGDYEQYF. As DNA, the CDR3 is TGTGCCTGGAAGGGGACAGGGGACTACGAGCAGTACTTC.

A remark on this clone: An end of the junction does not agree with germline; a read error may underlie this. This chain links TRBV28 with TRBJ2-7; D remains ambiguous. Germline V lookup: CDR1 MDHEN, CDR2 SYDVKM. This CDR3 spans 13 amino acids. CDR3 DNA sequence: TGTGCCAGCACCCCGTCCAACTCCCACGAGCAGTACTTC. Protein: CASTPSNSHEQYF.

The V call is TRBV19, the J call TRBJ2-7; the match to TRBD1 covers 9 bases. The V gene's germline CDR1 is LNHDA and CDR2 SQIVND (reference sequence). The CDR3 runs to 17 residues. The V and J ends lost 5 bases and 1 base, in that order; junction bases with no gene match: 12. CDR3 protein: CASSRFGQGQGSYEQYF. The CDR3 coding sequence is TGTGCCAGTAGTCGCTTTGGACAGGGGCAGGGTTCCTACGAGCAGTACTTC.

V usage is TRBV9 and J usage is TRBJ1-5, with D possibly TRBD1 on 5 matching bases. The V end lost 0 bases, the J end lost 2 bases, and 9 bases lay between the germline ends. Germline values: CDR1 SGDLS, CDR2 YYNGEE. The CDR3 is 15 residues long. The CDR3 DNA sequence: TGTGCCAGCAGCGTAGTGGGGCTTGGCAATCAGCCCCAGCATTTT. It codes for CASSVVGLGNQPQHF. Variable domain in full (rest from reference TRBV9 and TRBJ1-5): DSGVTQTPKHLITATGQRVTLRCSPRSGDLSVYWYQQSLDQGLQFLIQYYNGEERAKGNILERFSAQQFPDLHSELNLSSLELGDSALYFCASSVVGLGNQPQHFGDGTRLSIL.

V is TRBV15 and J is TRBJ1-2; 8 positions agree with TRBD1. Germline V lookup: CDR1 LNHNV, CDR2 YYDKDF (reference sequence). The length of the CDR3 is 17 residues. The junction had 13 bases not matched to a gene; V was cut back by 5 bases and J by 2 bases. This CDR3 reads CATSPTGTGGGNYGYTF. The DNA for the CDR3 is TGTGCCACCAGCCCAACCGGGACAGGCGGGGGCAACTATGGCTACACCTTC.

The rearrangement uses TRBV4-2 and TRBJ1-1, with D perhaps TRBD1 (6 bases). V gave up 1 base and J gave up 7 bases, with 7 bases separating them. This CDR3 has 12 residues. Germline-derived CDR1 and CDR2 are LGHNA and YNFKEQ. DNA of the CDR3: TGTGCCAGCAGCCAAGGGGGGCTTGAAGCTTTCTTT. Translation gives CASSQGGLEAFF.

J is TRBJ1-2 and V is TRBV19, with D maybe TRBD1 (6 bases). This CDR3 contains 13 residues. The germline CDR1 and CDR2 sequences are LNHDA and SQIVND (reference sequence). V was shortened by 6 bases and J by 6 bases, with 14 bases between the two germline ends. DNA for the CDR3: TGTGCCAGTAGCAGCCGGGGGGCAGATGGCTACACCTTC. Translating it yields CASSSRGADGYTF.